Shown below are 24 T cell receptor beta chains from a single sample sequenced in a study of cytomegalovirus exposure and HLA in healthy donors. Vbeta (60) and Jbeta (13) primers were used in the PCR. The assay was immunoSEQ multiplex PCR, and TCRdb's table has in-frame clones only and misses some. The repertoire table contains about 51,000 clones. Sequencing was done on a sample of PBMCs. All receptors derive from a man between 35 and 55 years old in good health and CMV-seropositive.

The chain uses TRBV29-1 and TRBJ2-3; TRBD1 matches 9 bases. This CDR3 region has 14 residues. Unmatched junction bases numbered 10, after V lost 8 bases and J lost 4 bases. CDR1 SQVTM and CDR2 ANQGSEA come from the germline V gene. CDR3 protein: CSSGTGLRADTQYF. DNA of the CDR3: TGCAGCTCCGGGACAGGGCTTCGGGCAGATACGCAGTATTTT.

The chain combines TRBV19 with TRBJ1-5, with TRBD1 as a possible D gene (6 bases). CDR3 length equals 17 residues. CDR1 LNHDA and CDR2 SQIVND come from the germline V gene (reference sequence). V was shortened by 5 bases and J by 0 bases, with 17 bases between the two germline ends. DNA for the CDR3: TGTGCCAGTAGTCCACCTCCGGACAGCCCTAGCAATCAGCCCCAGCATTTT. Amino acid sequence: CASSPPPDSPSNQPQHF.

The chain uses TRBV7-2 and TRBJ1-3; D gene ambiguous. Trimming pared 5 bases from V and 0 bases from J, leaving 11 bases between. Germline loops: CDR1 SGHTA, CDR2 FQGNSA. CDR3 size: 15 residues. The CDR3 spells CASSPLGGSGNTIYF. The DNA for the CDR3 is TGTGCCAGCAGCCCACTAGGTGGCTCTGGAAACACCATATATTTT.

This chain joins TRBV5-6 and TRBJ1-1; no definite D call. CDR1 and CDR2 (germline): SGHDT, YYEEEE. V was cut by 3 bases and J by 3 bases, with 9 bases left in between. The length of the CDR3 is 13 residues. The DNA for the CDR3 is TGTGCCAGCAGCTCGGGGTGGGACACTGAAGCTTTCTTT. This encodes CASSSGWDTEAFF.

The genes are TRBV5-6 and TRBJ2-7; 12 positions agree with TRBD2. This CDR3 is 14 amino acids long. The V gene end was trimmed by 3 bases and the J gene end by 6 bases; junction bases not matched to a gene: 4. The V gene's germline CDR1 is SGHDT and CDR2 YYEEEE. CDR3 sequence (DNA): TGTGCCAGCAGCTCGGGACTAGCGGGCGTCGAGCAGTACTTC. As protein: CASSSGLAGVEQYF.

This rearrangement joins TRBV18 to TRBJ1-4, with 8 positions matching TRBD1. The trim removed 5 bases at V and 8 bases at J, leaving 10 bases unmatched. The CDR3 is made up of 15 amino acids. CDR1 is KGHSH and CDR2 is LQKENI in the germline V gene. The CDR3 DNA follows: TGTGCCAGCTCATCCCAGGGGGCTACGGAGGAAAAACTGTTTTTT. Amino acids: CASSSQGATEEKLFF.

The rearrangement joins TRBV5-8 to TRBJ1-3; D gene unclear. V lost 7 bases to trimming and J lost 2 bases, with 16 bases between them. The CDR3 loop spans 15 amino acids. Germline CDR1 is SGHTS and CDR2 is YDEGEE. The CDR3 protein is CASYKTPGTGNTIYF. In DNA, the CDR3 is TGTGCCAGCTACAAAACCCCAGGCACTGGAAACACCATATATTTT.

The chain links TRBV19 to TRBJ1-1; TRBD1 is a possible D gene (6 bases). The CDR3 totals 15 residues. Germline V gene data show CDR1 as LNHDA and CDR2 as SQIVND (reference sequence). The ends were cut back, 5 bases at V and 5 bases at J, with 18 bases in the middle. The CDR3 nucleotides are TGTGCCAGTAGTCTTCTACAGGGTAAGGGAACTGAAGCTTTCTTT. Protein sequence: CASSLLQGKGTEAFF.

The chain uses TRBV5-8 and TRBJ2-1; the match to TRBD2 covers 13 bases. CDR1 is SGHTS, CDR2 YDEGEE, per germline. This CDR3 contains 16 residues. With V trimmed by 4 bases and J by 5 bases, 6 bases remained unmatched. CDR3 sequence: CASSVGTSGTDNEQFF. CDR3 in DNA: TGTGCCAGCAGCGTCGGGACTAGCGGGACTGACAATGAGCAGTTCTTC.

The rearrangement joins TRBV9 to TRBJ2-7; D not certain. This CDR3 region has 11 residues. Per the germline V gene, CDR1 is SGDLS and CDR2 is YYNGEE. The V end was cut by 4 bases, the J end by 3 bases, with 5 bases between. DNA of the CDR3: TGTGCCAGCAGCAACAGCTACGAGCAGTACTTC. Translated: CASSNSYEQYF.

The chain links TRBV7-9 to TRBJ2-3; 9 nucleotides agree with TRBD2. Germline CDR1 SEHNR, CDR2 FQNEAQ (reference sequence). V shed 4 bases and J 6 bases; nucleotides not matched to a gene: 8. The CDR3 contains 15 residues. The CDR3 DNA reads as TGTGCCAGCAGCTCCGGGACTAGCTTGGGGGATACGCAGTATTTT. Translating it yields CASSSGTSLGDTQYF.

V is TRBV7-7 and J is TRBJ2-7, with D tentatively TRBD2 (6 bases). V was trimmed by 3 bases and J by 0 bases, leaving 9 bases between them. The CDR3 is made up of 14 amino acids. Germline V gene data show CDR1 as SSHAT and CDR2 as FNYEAQ (reference sequence). The CDR3, as DNA: TGTGCCAGCAGCTTGAGACTAGACTCCTACGAGCAGTACTTC. It yields the protein CASSLRLDSYEQYF.

The chain carries TRBV27 and TRBJ2-7, with TRBD2 as a possible D gene (6 bases). CDR3 length: 14 residues. The ends were cut back, 0 bases at V and 3 bases at J, with 9 bases in the middle. The V gene's germline CDR1 is MNHEY and CDR2 SMNVEV (reference sequence). CDR3 nucleotide sequence: TGTGCCAGCAGTTTATCGCTGGGGGGCTACGAGCAGTACTTC. This gives the protein CASSLSLGGYEQYF.

This chain uses TRBV5-1 with TRBJ2-7; 9 nucleotides line up with TRBD2. The V and J ends lost 2 bases and 6 bases, in that order; junction bases with no gene match: 3. CDR1 and CDR2 (germline): SGHRS, YFSETQ. This CDR3 is 13 amino acids long. CDR3 residues: CASSFDSGGEQYF. CDR3 in DNA: TGCGCCAGCAGCTTTGATAGCGGGGGCGAGCAGTACTTC.

V and J are TRBV4-1 and TRBJ2-1; tentative D call: TRBD2 (5 bases). Germline assignment: CDR1 MGHRA and CDR2 YSYEKL. This CDR3 has 13 residues. Deletions cut 9 bases from V and 5 bases from J, with 14 bases between. The CDR3 nucleotides are TGCGCCAGTTCCGGGATCATTCACAATGAGCAGTTCTTC. Translating gives CASSGIIHNEQFF.

This rearrangement joins TRBV30 to TRBJ2-7; D is possibly TRBD1 (5 bases). The germline V gene has CDR1 GTSNPN and CDR2 SVGIG (reference sequence). Trimming stripped 2 bases from V and 0 bases from J, with 17 bases between. The CDR3 is 16 amino acids. CDR3 sequence: CAWSPPWQGSSYEQYF. CDR3 DNA: TGTGCCTGGAGTCCCCCCTGGCAGGGTAGCTCCTACGAGCAGTACTTC.

About this clone itself: One end of the junction does not line up with germline, which may come from a read error. The chain combines TRBV7-7 with TRBJ2-5; D might be TRBD1 (6 bases). CDR1 and CDR2 (germline): SSHAT, FNYEAQ (reference sequence). The length of the CDR3 is 15 residues. CDR3 amino acids: CASSLGTGWQETQYF. CDR3 nucleotides: TGTGCTAGCAGCTTAGGCACAGGGTGGCAAGAGACCCAGTACTTC.

The V gene is TRBV20-1, the J gene TRBJ2-4, with D unclear. The CDR3 loop spans 10 amino acids. The germline gives CDR1 DFQATT, CDR2 SNEGSKA (reference sequence). V lost 5 bases to trimming and J lost 9 bases, with 8 bases between them. CDR3 in amino acids: CSAVRSIQYF. The CDR3 bases are TGCAGTGCTGTAAGGAGCATTCAGTACTTC.

This rearrangement joins TRBV30 to TRBJ1-3; perhaps TRBD1 as D (6 bases). The CDR3 is 11 amino acids. CDR1 is GTSNPN, CDR2 SVGIG, per germline (reference sequence). The V and J ends lost 4 bases and 8 bases respectively, with 9 bases between them. DNA of the CDR3: TGTGCCTGGACCAGGGGTGACACCATATATTTT. Amino acid sequence: CAWTRGDTIYF.

To note about this clone: Within the sample, other DNA sequences also encode this same CDR3. The chain has TRBV5-1 and TRBJ2-5; 8 positions match TRBD1. The V gene end was trimmed by 3 bases and the J gene end by 5 bases; junction bases not matched to a gene: 6. Germline CDR1 SGHRS, CDR2 YFSETQ. The CDR3 contains 14 residues. The CDR3 here is CASSSTGGGETQYF. Written as DNA, the CDR3 is TGCGCCAGCAGCTCTACAGGGGGAGGTGAGACCCAGTACTTC. Using reference TRBV5-1 and TRBJ2-5 for the parts outside the CDR3, the full variable domain is KAGVTQTPRYLIKTRGQQVTLSCSPISGHRSVSWYQQTPGQGLQFLFEYFSETQRNKGNFPGRFSGRQFSNSRSEMNVSTLELGDSALYLCASSSTGGGETQYFGPGTRLLVL.

V usage is TRBV4-1 and J usage is TRBJ2-7; maybe TRBD2 (5 bases). The CDR3 has 11 amino acids. Germline V gene data show CDR1 as MGHRA and CDR2 as YSYEKL. Trimming pared 4 bases from V and 5 bases from J, leaving 6 bases between. The CDR3 reads CASSPGDEQYF. For the CDR3, the DNA is TGCGCCAGCAGCCCCGGGGACGAGCAGTACTTC.

The CDR3 spells CAITEREGEKLFF. The CDR3 nucleotides are TGTGCCATCACCGAGAGGGAAGGGGAAAAACTGTTTTTT. The V call is TRBV10-3, the J call TRBJ1-4; D gene ambiguous. CDR3 size: 13 residues. Trimming removed 7 bases at V and 8 bases at J, with 14 bases between. The V gene's germline CDR1 is ENHRY and CDR2 SYGVKD.

The chain joins TRBV12-5 to TRBJ2-1; D unresolved. Trimming took off 4 bases at V and 3 bases at J, with 7 bases between the two ends. This CDR3 has 13 amino acids. Germline CDR1 and CDR2: LGHNT and FRNRAP. Here the CDR3 DNA reads TGTGCTAGTGGTTCGACTTTCTACAATGAGCAGTTCTTC. Encoded protein: CASGSTFYNEQFF.

For the CDR3, the DNA is TGCGCCAGCAGGCCTACCACTAGCACAGATACGCAGTATTTT. It codes for CASRPTTSTDTQYF. This rearrangement joins TRBV5-1 to TRBJ2-3; D ambiguous. Per germline, CDR1 SGHRS and CDR2 YFSETQ. V was pared by 5 bases and J by 0 bases, with 10 bases between. This CDR3 has 14 amino acids.